This record covers a single T cell receptor beta chain. What it binds is not known. This CDR3 is 17 amino acids long. Germline V gives CDR1 MNHEY, CDR2 SMNVEV (reference sequence). After removal of 7 bases from V and 5 bases from J, the junction contained 15 bases not matched to a gene. A sample-barcoded 5' primer and a J-beta primer mix were used in a second PCR of roughly 7 to 12 cycles. A tag from a template-switch adaptor with 12 random nucleotides marked each cDNA molecule. A single record per CDR3 protein comes from TCRdb applying MiXCR to the 5' RACE reads. This sample has about 1,400,000 distinct CDR3 sequences; 42% occur once, and the top ten carry roughly 8.2%. The data are from a study of blood T cells in healthy people across ages. Whole-study findings and limits: Per million T cells, the diversity of TCR beta decreased roughly linearly as age advanced. Investigators treated diversity estimates from one million T cells as underestimates. Naive CD4+ cell counts and diversity both ran higher in long-lived than in aged donors.

The chain links TRBV27 to TRBJ1-5, with TRBD1 identical over 9 bases. The clonotype comes from a woman younger than 35 in good health. Sample: blood. The CDR3 sequence: CASKLFGRTGADQPQHF. DNA of the CDR3: TGTGCCAGCAAATTATTTGGACGGACAGGGGCCGATCAGCCCCAGCATTTT.